This T cell receptor (beta chain) appears in the sequencing data of a study of blood T cell repertoires in COVID-19. Overall study context: The United States, Italy and Spain supplied acute and convalescent COVID-19 samples. T cells, B-cell-depleted T cells, or PBMCs supplied cDNA or gDNA.

Per the study methods: Reference gene primer amplification in the assay estimated nucleated cell counts. Sequencing was performed with immunoSEQ multiplex PCR; in TCRdb, only in-frame clones are kept and a portion is missing. Clone size and the V and J calls come from that table; the DNA yielded D and trimming. The sample shows approximately 98,000 clones, about 80% of them seen only once. The clonotype originates from a woman aged 70-85 years with acute or convalescent COVID-19. The material sequenced was peripheral blood.

This CDR3 reads CASSPRGQVSNQPQHF. The CDR3 region has the DNA TGTGCCAGCAGCCCCCGTGGACAGGTCAGCAATCAGCCCCAGCATTTT. The V gene is TRBV7-2, the J gene TRBJ1-5; 7 positions match TRBD1. The germline gives CDR1 SGHTA, CDR2 FQGNSA. This CDR3 is built from 16 residues. After removal of 5 bases from V and 1 base from J, the junction contained 8 bases not matched to a gene.